This record concerns one T cell receptor beta chain sequence. The CDR3 is 14 residues long. Germline CDR1 and CDR2: MDHEN and SYDVKM. V lost 5 bases and J lost 1, with 11 bases in between. The data derive from a study of blood T cell repertoires in COVID-19. Original data processing: Reference gene primer amplification gave nucleated cell count estimates. The assay was immunoSEQ multiplex PCR, and TCRdb's table has in-frame clones only and misses some. D and trimming were read from the DNA, whereas the V and J calls and clone size are those reported in that table. The top ten clones hold 0.7% of a sample with some 460,000 clones, roughly 87% of them seen once. Individuals drawn from under 30 US areas were roughly 18 to 100 years old.

The sequence came from a woman younger than 30 who had recovered from COVID-19. The chain has TRBV28 and TRBJ1-2; possible D gene TRBD1, 5 bases. Input material: PBMCs or T cells enriched from blood (not recorded which). CDR3 nucleotides: TGTGCCAGCAGTGGGGGGGGTGATAACTATGGCTACACCTTC. Translating gives CASSGGGDNYGYTF.